A single sample gave rise to the 3 T cell receptor beta chains below, sequenced in a study of blood T cell repertoires in COVID-19 (dated by TCRdb to the early 2020s). Library generation was performed with the immunoSEQ multiplex PCR assay. As stored in TCRdb, this immuneACCESS dataset retains in-frame rearrangements with V and J assigned. A fraction of the clones does not appear; measured against another copy, unresolved V genes explain less than half of the discrepancy, and the remainder lacks a known reason. This sample is represented by under 400,000 clones; about 91% of them were singletons. Clones ranked in the top ten supply about 1.5% of the sample. Material for sequencing was peripheral blood. These receptors originate from a woman aged 25 to 45 with COVID-19, enrolled during active disease.

The table lists this clone with a few counts. J is TRBJ1-5 and V is TRBV9, with TRBD1 identical over 8 bases. The germline CDR1 and CDR2 sequences are SGDLS and YYNGEE. The CDR3 covers 15 residues. The trim removed 4 bases at V and 3 bases at J, leaving 6 bases unmatched. The CDR3 region is CASSLGQDHNQPQHF. CDR3 in DNA: TGTGCCAGCAGCCTGGGACAGGACCACAATCAGCCCCAGCATTTT.

The chain is built from TRBV2 and TRBJ1-6; D is undetermined. This CDR3 has 12 amino acids. The V gene lost 5 bases and the J gene lost 9 bases, with 8 bases spanning the gap. CDR1 SNHLY and CDR2 FYNNEI come from the germline V gene. CDR3 in DNA: TGTGCCAGCAGTCTGGGCAGTTCACCCCTCCACTTT. This gives the protein CASSLGSSPLHF.

This clone turned up a few times. The chain uses TRBV9 and TRBJ1-6; possible D gene TRBD1, 5 bases. Germline loops: CDR1 SGDLS, CDR2 YYNGEE. The CDR3 runs to 16 residues. The V end lost 0 bases, the J end lost 7 bases, and 14 bases lay between the germline ends. DNA for the CDR3: TGTGCCAGCAGCGTAGCGCCCCGGGGGAGGAATTCACCCCTCCACTTT. Protein sequence: CASSVAPRGRNSPLHF.